Detailed here is one T cell receptor beta chain. Antigen specificity is unknown. TCRdb's copy holds only in-frame clones and misses some; the assay was immunoSEQ multiplex PCR. This sample yields 160,000 or so clones, of which around 89% are seen a single time; roughly 4% belongs to the top ten. The CDR3 length is 13 residues. V lost 3 bases, J lost 1 base, and 6 bases lay in between. Germline V gene data show CDR1 as SGHAT and CDR2 as FQNNGV. The source of the sample is a study of T cell responses to AZD1222 COVID-19 vaccine. General study findings and limits: Along spike, vaccine-associated CD4 TCRs were found throughout, with dominance at 160-218 and 743-854. Rises in breadth and depth of Spike-specific TCRs came after two AZD1222 doses.

The receptor was isolated from an adult who received the MenACWY meningococcal vaccine as a control. The sequenced sample was peripheral blood, obtained 28 days after the second dose of the MenACWY control vaccine. The gene calls are TRBV11-2 and TRBJ1-1, with D hard to call. The CDR3 nucleotides are TGTGCCAGCAGCTTCGACAAGAACACTGAAGCTTTCTTT. As protein: CASSFDKNTEAFF.